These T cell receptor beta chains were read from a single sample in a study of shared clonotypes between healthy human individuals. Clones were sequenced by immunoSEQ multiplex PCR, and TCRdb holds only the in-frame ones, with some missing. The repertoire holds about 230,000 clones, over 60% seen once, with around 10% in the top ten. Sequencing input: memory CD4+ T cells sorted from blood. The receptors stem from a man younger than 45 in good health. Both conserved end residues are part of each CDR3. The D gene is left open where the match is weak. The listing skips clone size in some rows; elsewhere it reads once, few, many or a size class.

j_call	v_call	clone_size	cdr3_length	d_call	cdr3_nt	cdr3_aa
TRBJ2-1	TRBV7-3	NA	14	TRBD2	TGTGCCAGCAGCTTACGGACTAGCGGTTCTGAGCAGTTCTTC	CASSLRTSGSEQFF
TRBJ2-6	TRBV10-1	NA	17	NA	TGCGCCAGCAGTGTTGGGGACGGCTACTCTGGGGCCAACGTCCTGACTTTC	CASSVGDGYSGANVLTF
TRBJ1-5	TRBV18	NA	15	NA	TGTGCCAGCTCACCAAGTCAGGTTAGCAATCAGCCCCAGCATTTT	CASSPSQVSNQPQHF
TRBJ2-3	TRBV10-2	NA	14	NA	TGCGCCAGCACATTAGACGGGAGTAAGGATACGCAGTATTTT	CASTLDGSKDTQYF
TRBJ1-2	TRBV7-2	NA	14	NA	TGTGCCAGCAGCGTCCCGGGGGGCCCCTATGGCTACACCTTC	CASSVPGGPYGYTF
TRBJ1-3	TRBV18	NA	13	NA	TGTGCCAGCTCACCACGGTCGATAAACACCATATATTTT	CASSPRSINTIYF
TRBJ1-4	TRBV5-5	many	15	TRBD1	TGTGCCAGCAGCCCCGGGACAGGTGTTGGTGAAAAACTGTTTTTT	CASSPGTGVGEKLFF
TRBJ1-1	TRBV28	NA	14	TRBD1	TGTGCCAGCAGTACAAGGACAGGGATGACTGAAGCTTTCTTT	CASSTRTGMTEAFF
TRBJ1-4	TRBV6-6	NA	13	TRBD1	TGTGCCAGCAGTACAGGGGGCGAAGAAAAACTGTTTTTT	CASSTGGEEKLFF
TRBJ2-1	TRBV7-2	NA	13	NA	TGTGCCAGCAGCTCCTTGAAGTCCCACGTGCAGTTCTTC	CASSSLKSHVQFF
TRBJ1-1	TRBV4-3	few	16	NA	TGCGCCAGCAGCCAAGAACCGGGACGGGCAAACACTGAAGCTTTCTTT	CASSQEPGRANTEAFF
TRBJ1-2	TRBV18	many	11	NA	TGTGCCAGCTCCTCGGGGTATGGCTACACCTTC	CASSSGYGYTF
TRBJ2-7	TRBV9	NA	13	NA	TGTGCCAGCAGCGTAGCGGGGAACCACGAGCAGTACTTC	CASSVAGNHEQYF
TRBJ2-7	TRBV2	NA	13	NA	TGTGCCAGCAATGGGGTCGGCACCTACGAGCAGTACTTC	CASNGVGTYEQYF
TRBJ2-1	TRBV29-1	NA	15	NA	TGCAGCGCTGAGATACAGGGATCGGAGAACAATGAGCAGTTCTTC	CSAEIQGSENNEQFF
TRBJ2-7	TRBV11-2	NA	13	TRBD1	TGTGCCAGCACCCCGACAGGGGTCGGCGAGCAGTACTTC	CASTPTGVGEQYF
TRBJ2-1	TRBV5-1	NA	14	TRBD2	TGCGCCAGCAGGCGAGACGGGACTAGCAATGAGCAGTTCTTC	CASRRDGTSNEQFF
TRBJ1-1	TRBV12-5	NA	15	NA	TGTGCTAGTGACCCCCGGGGAGTCATGAACACTGAAGCTTTCTTT	CASDPRGVMNTEAFF
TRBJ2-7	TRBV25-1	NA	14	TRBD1	TGTGCCAGCAGTGGGACAGGGGGGTCGTACGAGCAGTACTTC	CASSGTGGSYEQYF
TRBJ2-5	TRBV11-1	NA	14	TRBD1	TGTGCCAGCAGCTTAGGGGGACAGGTCGAGACCCAGTACTTC	CASSLGGQVETQYF
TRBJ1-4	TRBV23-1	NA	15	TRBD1	TGCGCCAGCAGTCACCCCGACAGGGGACGAATTAGCCTGTTTTTT	CASSHPDRGRISLFF
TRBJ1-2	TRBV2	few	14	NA	TGTGCCAGTAGGACGGAAGGGACCTTCTATGGCTACACCTTC	CASRTEGTFYGYTF
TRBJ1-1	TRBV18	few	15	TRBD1	TGTGCCAGCTCACCGAAAGGACAGGGGAACACTGAAGCTTTCTTT	CASSPKGQGNTEAFF
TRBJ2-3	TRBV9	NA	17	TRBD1	TGTGCCAGCAGCGTAGACCCGGACAGGCGGAGGACAGATACGCAGTATTTT	CASSVDPDRRRTDTQYF
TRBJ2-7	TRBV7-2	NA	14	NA	TGTGCCAGCAGCCCCCAGTTTCAATTTGACGAGCAGTACTTC	CASSPQFQFDEQYF
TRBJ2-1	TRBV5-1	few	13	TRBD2	TGCGCCAGTCTGGGACTAGCGGGCAATGAGCAGTTCTTC	CASLGLAGNEQFF
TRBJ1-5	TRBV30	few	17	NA	TGTGCCTGGAGTAAAGGGGCATACAGGGTTAGCAATCAGCCCCAGCATTTT	CAWSKGAYRVSNQPQHF
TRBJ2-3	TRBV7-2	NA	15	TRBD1	TGTGCCAGCAGGCCAACAGGGGTCCACACAGATACGCAGTATTTT	CASRPTGVHTDTQYF
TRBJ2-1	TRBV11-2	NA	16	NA	TGTGCCAGCAGCTTAGATCCTGGCGGGAAGGGTCATGAGCAGTTCTTC	CASSLDPGGKGHEQFF
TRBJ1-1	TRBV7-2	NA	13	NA	TGTGCCAGCAGCTTTAGTGTCAGCACTGAAGCTTTCTTT	CASSFSVSTEAFF
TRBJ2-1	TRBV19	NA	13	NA	TGTGCCAGTACCCCTAAGGGGCTCAATGAGCAGTTCTTC	CASTPKGLNEQFF
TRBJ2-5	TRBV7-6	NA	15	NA	TGTGCCAGCAGCTTAGATGGAGGAAGGGGAGAGACCCAGTACTTC	CASSLDGGRGETQYF
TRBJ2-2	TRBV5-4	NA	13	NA	TGTGCCAGCAGCTCAGAGAACACCGGGGAGCTGTTTTTT	CASSSENTGELFF
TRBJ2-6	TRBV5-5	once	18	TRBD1	TGTGCCAGCAGCACGGGGACAGGGAGACTAGACGGGGCCAACGTCCTGACTTTC	CASSTGTGRLDGANVLTF
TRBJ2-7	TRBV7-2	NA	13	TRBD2	TGTGCCAGCAGCTTAGATGGTATAGCGGGAGATTACTTC	CASSLDGIAGDYF
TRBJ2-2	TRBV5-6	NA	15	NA	TGTGCCAGCAGCCGATATGGGACCAAGGTCGGGGAGCTGTTTTTT	CASSRYGTKVGELFF
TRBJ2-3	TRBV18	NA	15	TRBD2	TGTGCCAGCTCACCAGCGGGAGGGGTAGGAGATACGCAGTATTTT	CASSPAGGVGDTQYF
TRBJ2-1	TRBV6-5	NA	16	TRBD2	TGTGCCAGCAGTTACGGGCTAGCGGGCACTTACAATGAGCAGTTCTTC	CASSYGLAGTYNEQFF
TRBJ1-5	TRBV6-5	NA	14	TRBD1	TGTGCCAGCAGTTACACGACAGGGTCCCAGCCCCAGCATTTT	CASSYTTGSQPQHF
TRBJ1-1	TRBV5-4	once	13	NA	TGTGCCAGCAGCCCGATACCGGACACTGAAGCTTTCTTT	CASSPIPDTEAFF
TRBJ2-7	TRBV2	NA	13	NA	TGTGCCAGCCGCCCCAGGGACCGGCACGAGCAGTACTTC	CASRPRDRHEQYF
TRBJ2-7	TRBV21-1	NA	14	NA	TGTGCCAGCAGCAAACTCGAGCGGGACTACGAGCAGTACTTC	CASSKLERDYEQYF
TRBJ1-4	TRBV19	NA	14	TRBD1	TGTGCCAGTAGTGTGACAGGGTCGGGTGAAAAACTGTTTTTT	CASSVTGSGEKLFF
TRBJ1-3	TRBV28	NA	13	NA	TGTGCCAGCAGTTTGAGGAACACGGGCACCATATATTTT	CASSLRNTGTIYF
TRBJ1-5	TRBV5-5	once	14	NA	TGTGCCAGCAGCTTTAGATCAGTCGATCAGCCCCAGCATTTT	CASSFRSVDQPQHF
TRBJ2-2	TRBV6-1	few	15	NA	TGTGCCAGCGGACTACTAGGCCTCGGCACCGGGGAGCTGTTTTTT	CASGLLGLGTGELFF
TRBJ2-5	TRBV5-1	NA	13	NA	TGCGCCAGCTCTTCGGGATCACAAGAGACCCAGTACTTC	CASSSGSQETQYF
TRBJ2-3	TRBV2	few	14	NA	TGTGCCAGCAGCGGTGGGGTGGACACAGATACGCAGTATTTT	CASSGGVDTDTQYF
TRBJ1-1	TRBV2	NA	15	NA	TGTGCCAGCAAACGGGAGGGTACGGAGTACACTGAAGCTTTCTTT	CASKREGTEYTEAFF
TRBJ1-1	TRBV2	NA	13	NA	TGTGCCAGCGTCGCAGAGACGAACACTGAAGCTTTCTTT	CASVAETNTEAFF
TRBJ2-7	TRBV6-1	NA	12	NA	TGTGCCAGCATGGGGAACCGGGACGATACCCACTTC	CASMGNRDDTHF
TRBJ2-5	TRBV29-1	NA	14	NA	TGCAGCGTTGTCCGTAATCCCCCAATAGGAAGCCAGTACTTC	CSVVRNPPIGSQYF
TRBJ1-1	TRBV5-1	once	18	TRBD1	TGCGCCAGCAGCTCCAACCCCGGGACAGGGGTCGCGAACACTGAAGCTTTCTTT	CASSSNPGTGVANTEAFF
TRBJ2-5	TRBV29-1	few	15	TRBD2	TGCAGCGTTGAAGATTTTCTAGCGGGACAAGAGACCCAGTACTTC	CSVEDFLAGQETQYF
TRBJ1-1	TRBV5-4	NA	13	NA	TGTGCCAGCAGCCCGTTATCGAACACTGAAGCTTTCTTT	CASSPLSNTEAFF
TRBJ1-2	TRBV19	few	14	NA	TGTGCCAGTAGTAGCGCTGCCGCGGGACGGAGATACACCTTC	CASSSAAAGRRYTF
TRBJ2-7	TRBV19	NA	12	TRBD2	TGTGCCAGTACAAGCGGGAGCTACGAGCAGTACTTC	CASTSGSYEQYF
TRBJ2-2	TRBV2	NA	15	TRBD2	TGTGCCAGCAGTAAAGCGGGAGTAGGCACCGGGGAGCTGTTTTTT	CASSKAGVGTGELFF
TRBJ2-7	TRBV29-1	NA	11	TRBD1	TGCAGCGTTGGTACAGGGGACGAGCAGTACTTC	CSVGTGDEQYF